The source of this T cell receptor (beta chain) is a study of T cell changes during pregnancy in multiple sclerosis. Data came from immunoSEQ multiplex PCR; TCRdb stores just in-frame clones and leaves some out. The sample lists fewer than 75,000 clones, roughly 90% occurring once. The V segment lost 4 bases and the J segment 7 bases; nucleotides outside the gene matches: 4. The V gene's germline CDR1 is SGHRS and CDR2 YFSETQ. The CDR3 covers 14 residues. The sequenced sample was peripheral blood, obtained in the second trimester of pregnancy. The chain links TRBV5-1 to TRBJ2-1; TRBD2 aligns across 11 bases. The receptor's source is a female donor with multiple sclerosis, enrolled in a pregnancy study. The CDR3 sequence is CASSPGLAVNEQFF. DNA of the CDR3: TGCGCCAGCAGCCCGGGACTAGCGGTTAATGAGCAGTTCTTC.